Described below is a single T cell receptor (beta chain) sequence and its context. These data originate in a study of blood T cell repertoires in COVID-19. Sequencing used immunoSEQ multiplex PCR; TCRdb keeps in-frame clones, though not all of them. The sample contains 250,000 or so clones, more than 65% of which appear only once. This sequence originates from a man aged 45-65 years who had recovered from COVID-19. Sequencing was performed on PBMCs or T cells enriched from blood (not recorded which).

The CDR3 loop reads CAWADGDNQPQHF. The CDR3, as DNA: TGTGCCTGGGCAGACGGGGACAATCAGCCCCAGCATTTT. V is TRBV30 and J is TRBJ1-5; D remains unclear. V was clipped by 5 bases and J by 3 bases, with 11 bases between them. The length of the CDR3 is 13 residues. Looked up from germline, CDR1 is GTSNPN and CDR2 is SVGIG (reference sequence).